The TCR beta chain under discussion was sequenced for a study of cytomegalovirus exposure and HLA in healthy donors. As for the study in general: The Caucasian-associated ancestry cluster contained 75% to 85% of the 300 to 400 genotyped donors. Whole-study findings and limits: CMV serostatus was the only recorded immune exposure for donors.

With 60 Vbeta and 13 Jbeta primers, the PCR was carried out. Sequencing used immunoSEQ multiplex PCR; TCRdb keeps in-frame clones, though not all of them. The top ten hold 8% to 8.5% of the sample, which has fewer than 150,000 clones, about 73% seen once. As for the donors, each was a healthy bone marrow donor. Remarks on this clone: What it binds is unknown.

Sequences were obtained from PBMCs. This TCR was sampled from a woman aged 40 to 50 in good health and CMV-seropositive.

CDR3 DNA sequence: TGCGCCAGCAGCTTGGCGGGGTCTGCCGATGGTGAGCAGTTCTTC. It translates to CASSLAGSADGEQFF. V and J are TRBV5-1 and TRBJ2-1, with D perhaps matching TRBD2 (5 bases). Germline CDR1 and CDR2: SGHRS and YFSETQ. CDR3 length: 15 residues. Trimming cost V 0 bases and J 9 bases, with 16 bases left between them.